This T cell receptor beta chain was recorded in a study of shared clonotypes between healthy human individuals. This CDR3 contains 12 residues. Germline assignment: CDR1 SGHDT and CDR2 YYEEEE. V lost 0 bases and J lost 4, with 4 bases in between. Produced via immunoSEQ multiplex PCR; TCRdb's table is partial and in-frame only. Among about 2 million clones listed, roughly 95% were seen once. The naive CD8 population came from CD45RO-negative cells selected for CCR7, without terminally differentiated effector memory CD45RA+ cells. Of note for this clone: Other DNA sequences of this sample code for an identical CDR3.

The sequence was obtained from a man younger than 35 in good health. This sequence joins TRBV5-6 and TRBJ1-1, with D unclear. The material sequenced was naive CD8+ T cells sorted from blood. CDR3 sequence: CASSLASTEAFF. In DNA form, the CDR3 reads TGTGCCAGCAGCTTGGCGAGCACTGAAGCTTTCTTT.